Sequencing of this T cell receptor (beta chain) was carried out in a study of beta chain features in type 1 diabetes. Findings and limits, study-wide: Patients with type 1 diabetes showed fewer VDJ junction insertions and more deletions.

The isolated RNA, all of it, was reverse transcribed, so expressed TCRB transcripts were what got sequenced. Sequencing was performed with immunoSEQ multiplex PCR; in TCRdb, only in-frame clones are kept and a portion is missing. The sample includes approximately 150,000 clones, approximately 9% of them seen just once. CDR1 LNHNV and CDR2 YYDKDF come from the germline V gene (reference sequence). The CDR3 consists of 17 residues. With 3 bases removed from V and 3 bases from J, the gap between germline ends came to 18 bases. This clone was detected only a few times. What it binds is unknown. The rearrangement joins TRBV15 to TRBJ2-1, with D hard to call. The source material was central memory CD4+ T cells from blood. The source of this sequence is a woman aged 18-29 years in good health. The CDR3: CATSSSKSRLGYNEQFF. CDR3 in DNA: TGTGCCACCAGCAGCTCAAAGTCCCGACTCGGCTACAATGAGCAGTTCTTC.